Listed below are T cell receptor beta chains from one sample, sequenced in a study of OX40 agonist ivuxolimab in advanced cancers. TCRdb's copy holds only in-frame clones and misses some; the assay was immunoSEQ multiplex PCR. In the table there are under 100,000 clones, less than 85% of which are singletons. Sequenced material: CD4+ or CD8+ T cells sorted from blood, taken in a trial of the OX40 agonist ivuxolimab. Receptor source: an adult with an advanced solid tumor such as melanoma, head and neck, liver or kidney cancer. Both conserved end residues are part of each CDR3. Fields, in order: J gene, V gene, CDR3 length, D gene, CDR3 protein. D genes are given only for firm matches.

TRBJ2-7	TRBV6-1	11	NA	CASSFISEQYF
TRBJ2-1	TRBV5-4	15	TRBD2	CASSLNSGSSNEQFF
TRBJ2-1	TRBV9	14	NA	CASNRASAYNEQFF
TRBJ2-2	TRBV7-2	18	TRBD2	CASSPRSGSATNTGELFF
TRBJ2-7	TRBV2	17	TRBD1	CASRIPGQGKGSYEQYF
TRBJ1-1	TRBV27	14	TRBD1	CASSLRGRNTEAFF
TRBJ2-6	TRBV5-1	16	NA	CASSLGSPSGANVLTF
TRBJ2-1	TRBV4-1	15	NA	CASSPFLIPYNEQFF
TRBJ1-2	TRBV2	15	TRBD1	CASSPDRGRLGGYTF
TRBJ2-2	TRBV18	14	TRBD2	CASSPSGSPGELFF
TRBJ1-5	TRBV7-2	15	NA	CASSLGGTRNQPQHF
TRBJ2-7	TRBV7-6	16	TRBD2	CASSPLGTSGVREQYF
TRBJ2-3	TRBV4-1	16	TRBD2	CASSQLSGRMADTQYF
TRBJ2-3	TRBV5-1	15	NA	CASSLNPPGTDTQYF
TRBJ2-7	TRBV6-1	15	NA	CASRNDWPLSYEQYF
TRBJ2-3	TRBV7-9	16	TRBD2	CASSPLAGGPIDTQYF
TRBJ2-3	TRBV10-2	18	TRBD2	CASSEALSGLEDTDTQYF
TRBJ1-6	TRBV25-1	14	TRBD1	CASSGTGPNSPLHF
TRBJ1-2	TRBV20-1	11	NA	CSATGPYGYTF
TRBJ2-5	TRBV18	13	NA	CASSLSGQETQYF
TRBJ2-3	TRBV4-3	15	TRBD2	CASSQGAGSTDTQYF
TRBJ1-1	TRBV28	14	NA	CASSLSRMGTEAFF
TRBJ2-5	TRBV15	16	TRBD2	CATSRGGLAGKETQYF
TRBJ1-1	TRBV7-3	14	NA	CASSLIGIGTEAFF